The rows below give T cell receptor beta chains drawn from one sample of a study of cytotoxic CD8 clonotypes in ibrutinib-treated CLL. The method was immunoSEQ multiplex PCR; TCRdb's version includes in-frame clones alone and lacks a portion of them. The data contain 130,000 or so clones, about 80% of them seen just once; the ten biggest clones take up around 30%. Material: PBMCs, obtained after 12 months of ibrutinib treatment. These receptors all come from a human donor with chronic lymphocytic leukemia. Both conserved end residues are part of each CDR3. A D gene is named only where the DNA matches it firmly. Some rows mark clone size as missing; the rest say once, few, many or name a class of expanded clone.

clone_size,j_call,v_call,d_call,cdr3_nt,cdr3_aa
medium-sized,TRBJ2-1,TRBV4-2,TRBD2,TGTGCCAGCAGTTCCCCCCCAGGCGGGGGAATTGAGCAGTTCTTC,CASSSPPGGGIEQFF
NA,TRBJ1-5,TRBV6-5,TRBD1,TGTGCCAGCAGTCTGGACAGGGGGGGTCAGCCCCAGCATTTT,CASSLDRGGQPQHF
NA,TRBJ2-4,TRBV6-5,NA,TGTGCCAGCAGTTACTCGCGCCAGGGTGATTACATTCAGTACTTC,CASSYSRQGDYIQYF
NA,TRBJ2-7,TRBV19,TRBD1,TGTGCCAGTAGTATTCCCGGGACAGGGGCCTACGAGCAGTACTTC,CASSIPGTGAYEQYF
NA,TRBJ2-5,TRBV7-8,TRBD1,TGTGCCAGCAGCCCGCAGACAGGGGGCTGGGAGACCCAGTACTTC,CASSPQTGGWETQYF
NA,TRBJ2-2,TRBV7-3,NA,TGTGCCAGCAGCTTCACTGGGGGGCCGGACACCGGGGAGCTGTTTTTT,CASSFTGGPDTGELFF
NA,TRBJ2-1,TRBV5-4,NA,TGTGCCGCAGGAGACAATGAGCAGTTCTTC,CAAGDNEQFF
NA,TRBJ1-1,TRBV27,NA,TGTGCCAGCAGCCTCGCTTATGGATCAGAAGCTTTCTTT,CASSLAYGSEAFF
NA,TRBJ2-7,TRBV25-1,TRBD1,TGTGCCATCTCCGACAGGGGGTCCTACGAGCAGTACTTC,CAISDRGSYEQYF
NA,TRBJ1-4,TRBV28,TRBD1,TGTGCCAGCAGTCAGGGACAGACGAAGGGGAAACTGTTTTTT,CASSQGQTKGKLFF
NA,TRBJ1-5,TRBV28,NA,TGTGCCTCCGGGGGGGCACGACAGCCCCAGCATTTT,CASGGARQPQHF
NA,TRBJ1-4,TRBV5-1,NA,TGCGCCAGCAGCTCTACTCCAGCACTTAATGAAAAACTGTTTTTT,CASSSTPALNEKLFF
NA,TRBJ2-7,TRBV4-2,NA,TGTGCCAGCAGCCAAGCCCGGGACGGAGCCTACGAGCAGTACTTC,CASSQARDGAYEQYF
few,TRBJ2-5,TRBV7-8,TRBD2,TGTGCCAGCAGCTTATCCAGGGCCCTGGGGGGGGAGACCCAGTACTTC,CASSLSRALGGETQYF
NA,TRBJ1-4,TRBV4-3,TRBD1,TGCGCCAGCAGCCAGGATACAGGGGCAACTAATGAAAAACTGTTTTTT,CASSQDTGATNEKLFF
NA,TRBJ2-1,TRBV2,NA,TGTGCCAGCAAACAGGGACTTTTACGGAATGAGCAGTTCTTC,CASKQGLLRNEQFF
once,TRBJ2-7,TRBV27,NA,TGTGCCAGCTCTCCCGAGGGGGTGGGCGAGCAGTACTTC,CASSPEGVGEQYF
NA,TRBJ2-5,TRBV15,NA,TGTGCCACCAGTGGCTATTCGATTCAAGAGACCCAGTACTTC,CATSGYSIQETQYF
once,TRBJ1-2,TRBV4-2,NA,TGTGCCAGCAGCCAAGATTCGTACAGCAACTATGGCTACACCTTC,CASSQDSYSNYGYTF
NA,TRBJ1-2,TRBV28,NA,TGTGCCAGCAGCCCCCACGGGAGGGGCTACACCTTC,CASSPHGRGYTF
NA,TRBJ2-1,TRBV25-1,TRBD2,TGTGCCAGCAGTTTCGGAGCGGGGGTCCAGTTCTTC,CASSFGAGVQFF
NA,TRBJ2-7,TRBV6-6,NA,TGTGCCAGCAGTACCCGGGAGGGGGCGACCTACGAGCAGTACTTC,CASSTREGATYEQYF
NA,TRBJ2-1,TRBV5-4,NA,TGTGCCAGCAGCCTTGGACAGCTCCAGTACAATGAGCAGTTCTTC,CASSLGQLQYNEQFF
few,TRBJ2-1,TRBV6-5,NA,TGTGCCAGCAGGCGCGGACAGTCGAACAATGAGCAGTTCTTC,CASRRGQSNNEQFF
NA,TRBJ2-7,TRBV27,NA,TGTGCCAGCAGGCTAGCCGGAGGGCCGGAGGAGCAGTACTTC,CASRLAGGPEEQYF
few,TRBJ1-2,TRBV19,NA,TGTGCCAGCAGGTGGCTTTCTGGCTACACCTTC,CASRWLSGYTF
many,TRBJ2-7,TRBV7-8,TRBD1,TGTGCCAGCAGCCTGCTGGGGACAGGGGCCTCGGGCGAGCAGTACTTC,CASSLLGTGASGEQYF
NA,TRBJ2-1,TRBV11-2,TRBD1,TGTGCCAGCAGCTTAGCACCGGGACAGGTTTACAATGAGCAGTTCTTC,CASSLAPGQVYNEQFF
NA,TRBJ2-2,TRBV5-1,TRBD2,TGCGCCAGCAGCCTAGGACTAGCGGGAGTCGTGAGGGAGCTGTTTTTT,CASSLGLAGVVRELFF
NA,TRBJ2-3,TRBV7-2,TRBD2,TGTGCCAGCAGCTCCCAATCAGCGGGGGCCCCACCAGATACGCAGTATTTT,CASSSQSAGAPPDTQYF
NA,TRBJ1-1,TRBV19,NA,TGTGCCAGTAGTATAAAGGGACGGAACACTGAAGCTTTCTTT,CASSIKGRNTEAFF
NA,TRBJ2-2,TRBV19,NA,TGTGCCAGTAGCAGCGGCATCAACACCGGGGAGCTGTTTTTT,CASSSGINTGELFF
once,TRBJ2-7,TRBV30,NA,TGTGCCTGGAGTACCCCCCAGCGGGTTTCCTACGAGCAGTACTTC,CAWSTPQRVSYEQYF